This entry lists 12 T cell receptor beta chains sequenced from one sample in a study of siplizumab effects on memory and regulatory T cells (dated by TCRdb to the late 2010s). Libraries were built with the immunoSEQ multiplex PCR assay. TCRdb holds this immuneACCESS table with in-frame rearrangements only. Some clones are missing; in checked studies, unresolved V genes explain under half, and the rest has no known cause. The sample yields some 100,000 clones; approximately 92% were counted once. In total, the top ten clones hold around 2.7% of the sample. Sequenced sample: CD4+ T cells sorted from blood. The source of these receptors is a human donor in good health. Some clones in this sample may be carry-over from other donors' samples.

The CDR3 DNA reads TGCGCCAGCAGCCTAAGACAGGGCCGGGATTCACCCCTCCACTTT. It specifies CASSLRQGRDSPLHF. The chain combines TRBV5-1 with TRBJ1-6, with 7 bases that match TRBD1. This CDR3 is built from 15 residues. Losses at the gene ends were 4 bases for V and 8 bases for J; bases not matched to a gene: 9. Germline loops: CDR1 SGHRS, CDR2 YFSETQ.

CDR3 in amino acids: CASSTAGFYTDTQYF. As DNA, the CDR3 is TGTGCCAGTAGTACAGCGGGATTTTACACAGATACGCAGTATTTT. The rearrangement joins TRBV19 to TRBJ2-3; 7 bases align to TRBD2. The J segment lost 2 bases and the V segment lost 4 bases, leaving 6 bases of the junction unmatched. Germline V gene data show CDR1 as LNHDA and CDR2 as SQIVND (reference sequence). The CDR3 is 15 residues long.

The rearrangement uses TRBV7-2 and TRBJ2-5; possibly TRBD2 for D (5 bases). The CDR3 sequence is 14 residues long. Per germline, CDR1 SGHTA and CDR2 FQGNSA. The V and J ends lost 5 bases and 0 bases respectively, with 10 bases between them. The CDR3, as DNA: TGTGCCAGCAGCCTGGACTTGTACCAAGAGACCCAGTACTTC. This codes for CASSLDLYQETQYF.

V gene TRBV14 combines with J gene TRBJ2-7; D is perhaps TRBD2 (6 bases). The germline V gene encodes CDR1 SGHDN and CDR2 FVKESK. This CDR3 is 12 amino acids long. Trimming removed 1 base at V and 9 bases at J, with 10 bases between. The CDR3 sequence is CASSQVQGGQYF. The CDR3 DNA is TGTGCCAGCAGCCAAGTCCAGGGAGGGCAGTACTTC.

The chain links TRBV2 to TRBJ2-7, with D unresolved. The germline V and J ends were trimmed by 8 bases and 6 bases, with 17 bases remaining between them. The germline gives CDR1 SNHLY, CDR2 FYNNEI. This CDR3 spans 13 amino acids. The chain's CDR3 is CASGEIDGSEQYF. The CDR3 DNA is TGTGCCAGCGGGGAAATAGACGGCTCCGAGCAGTACTTC.

The CDR3 DNA sequence: TGCGCCAGCAGAACAGGGGACGCCTACAATGAGCAGTTCTTC. Its translation is CASRTGDAYNEQFF. This chain joins TRBV10-2 and TRBJ2-1, with TRBD1 matching over 7 bases. The CDR3 is 14 residues long. The trim removed 6 bases at V and 2 bases at J, leaving 4 bases unmatched. Germline lookup yields CDR1 WSHSY and CDR2 SAAADI.

The chain uses TRBV7-9 and TRBJ2-5; the match to TRBD2 covers 7 bases. Germline V gene lookup returns CDR1 SEHNR and CDR2 FQNEAQ (reference sequence). The CDR3 sequence is 13 residues long. J was trimmed by 5 bases and V by 5 bases; bases with no gene match: 5. This chain's CDR3 is CASSPREAETQYF. The CDR3 DNA reads TGTGCCAGCAGCCCACGGGAGGCTGAGACCCAGTACTTC.

The V gene is TRBV6-5, the J gene TRBJ1-4; perhaps TRBD1 as D (6 bases). V was clipped by 6 bases and J by 5 bases, with 13 bases between them. Germline V lookup: CDR1 MNHEY, CDR2 SVGAGI. The CDR3 has 14 amino acids. The DNA of the CDR3 is TGTGCCAGCAGAGATACAGGGAGGAATGAAAAACTGTTTTTT. Amino acids: CASRDTGRNEKLFF.

The chain carries TRBV10-2 and TRBJ1-1; 8 positions match TRBD1. CDR3 length equals 14 residues. Trimming took 4 bases from V and 6 from J; bases not matched to a gene: 7. Germline assignment: CDR1 WSHSY and CDR2 SAAADI. CDR3 DNA sequence: TGCGCCAGCAGTGCTACGGGACAGGTTTCTGAAGCTTTCTTT. Its translation: CASSATGQVSEAFF.

The chain recombines TRBV5-1 with TRBJ2-7, with D possibly matching TRBD2 (5 bases). The CDR3 contains 17 residues. Germline V CDR1 and CDR2: SGHRS, YFSETQ. The germline V and J ends were trimmed by 4 bases and 1 base, with 21 bases remaining between them. This CDR3 reads CASSPKTGRGPSYEQYF. DNA of the CDR3: TGCGCCAGCAGCCCGAAAACGGGGAGAGGCCCATCCTACGAGCAGTACTTC.

The CDR3 DNA reads TGTGCCAGCAGCGGGCAGTTGGATGGCACAGATACGCAGTATTTT. This codes for CASSGQLDGTDTQYF. The V gene is TRBV9, the J gene TRBJ2-3; D unresolved. Trimming removed 3 bases at V and 1 base at J, with 12 bases between. From germline, CDR1 is SGDLS and CDR2 YYNGEE. This CDR3 is 15 amino acids long.

This clone was found once. DNA of the CDR3: TGTGCCAGTACGAGTGAAGGGCAGAAAAATCAGCCCCAGCATTTT. As protein: CASTSEGQKNQPQHF. This sequence joins TRBV19 and TRBJ1-5; no definite D call. This CDR3 region has 15 residues. Germline V gene sequence: CDR1 LNHDA, CDR2 SQIVND (reference sequence). V lost 7 bases to trimming and J lost 4 bases, with 17 bases between them.